Sequencing of this T cell receptor (beta chain) was carried out in a study of T cell changes during pregnancy in multiple sclerosis (dated by TCRdb to between 2018 and 2021). For the wider study: In women with multiple sclerosis, the researchers looked at how the T cell repertoire shifted as pregnancy progressed.

Concerning this clone itself: There is no known antigen for this receptor. No qualities accompany the bases; no much larger clone lies one base away.

Libraries were constructed by the immunoSEQ multiplex PCR assay. Imported from immuneACCESS, the table was reduced by TCRdb to in-frame sequences with V and J called. These copies leave out some clones; in studies compared against another copy, an unresolved V gene accounts for under half, and the cause of the remainder is not known. The sample data list roughly 40,000 clones, and about 94% of these were observed just once. The ten largest clones represent under 2% of the sample. The CDR3 numbers 14 residues from cysteine through phenylalanine. The sequence is cut down to CDR3 DNA, 42 bases in frame from base 1. Trimming removed 0 bases from V and 10 bases from J; the gene matches leave 8 bases unexplained. Taken from the germline V gene (reference sequence), the CDR1 and CDR2 loops are LNHDA and SQIVND.

The material sequenced was peripheral blood, taken in the third trimester of pregnancy. The chain joins TRBV19 to TRBJ1-1; 7 central nucleotides agree with TRBD1. The receptor's source is a female donor with multiple sclerosis, enrolled in a pregnancy study. The sequence in DNA is TGTGCCAGTAGTATAGAACGGGGACAGAAAGGAGCTTTCTTT. Protein translation: CASSIERGQKGAFF.